This entry lists 27 T cell receptor beta chains sequenced from one sample in a study of cytomegalovirus exposure and HLA in healthy donors. It was with 60 Vbeta and 13 Jbeta primers that the PCR ran. The table came from immunoSEQ multiplex PCR; TCRdb's copy has only in-frame clones and leaves some out. The ten top clones account for roughly 1.5%, within a sample of some 140,000 clones. Sequenced material: PBMCs. The receptors were gathered from a middle-aged woman in good health and CMV-seronegative.

J is TRBJ2-7 and V is TRBV7-2, with D perhaps TRBD2 (7 bases). Trimming pared 4 bases from V and 6 bases from J, leaving 16 bases between. This CDR3 spans 14 amino acids. Germline CDR1 reads SGHTA; CDR2 reads FQGNSA. The CDR3: CASSSRGGVGEQYF. CDR3 in DNA: TGTGCCAGCAGCTCTAGGGGGGGCGTTGGCGAGCAGTACTTC.

The rearrangement uses TRBV10-3 and TRBJ1-1; TRBD1 aligns across 7 bases. This CDR3 contains 15 residues. V trimming: 6 bases; J trimming: 1 base; junction bases outside the gene matches: 8. The germline V gene has CDR1 ENHRY and CDR2 SYGVKD. The CDR3 protein is CAIREGDRRNTEAFF. In DNA form, the CDR3 reads TGTGCCATCAGGGAGGGGGACAGAAGGAACACTGAAGCTTTCTTT.

V and J are TRBV4-3 and TRBJ2-7; TRBD2 aligns across 9 bases. There are 15 residues in the CDR3. V lost 0 bases to trimming and J lost 4 bases; unmatched junction nucleotides: 4. The germline V gene has CDR1 LGHNA and CDR2 YSLEER. This CDR3 is CASSQDRRGGYEQYV. CDR3 DNA sequence: TGCGCCAGCAGCCAAGATCGGCGGGGGGGGTACGAGCAGTACGTC.

CDR3 region: CASSLGALVHNSPLHF. The CDR3 DNA is TGTGCCAGCAGCTTAGGTGCGTTGGTGCATAATTCACCCCTCCACTTT. J is TRBJ1-6 and V is TRBV7-2; no clear D. The CDR3 covers 16 residues. Trimming cost V 1 base and J 5 bases, with 12 bases left between them. Germline loops: CDR1 SGHTA, CDR2 FQGNSA.

This sequence joins TRBV7-9 and TRBJ1-2, with D perhaps matching TRBD1 (5 bases). This CDR3 comprises 15 residues. Deletions cut 4 bases from V and 5 bases from J, with 17 bases between. Germline assignment: CDR1 SEHNR and CDR2 FQNEAQ (reference sequence). The CDR3 nucleotides read TGTGCCAGCAGCTACCGTGACGGGGGGGTATATGGCTACACCTTC. It yields the protein CASSYRDGGVYGYTF.

The J gene is TRBJ2-7, the V gene TRBV6-1; possibly TRBD1 for D (6 bases). CDR1 and CDR2 (germline): MNHNS, SASEGT. V was pared by 5 bases and J by 1 base, with 9 bases between. This CDR3 comprises 13 residues. CDR3 bases: TGTGCCAGCAGTCACAGGGTGTCCTACGAGCAGTACGTC. Translated: CASSHRVSYEQYV.

The chain has TRBV2 and TRBJ1-5, with 8 bases identical to TRBD1. V gave up 5 bases and J gave up 2 bases; unmatched junction bases: 11. The germline V gene has CDR1 SNHLY and CDR2 FYNNEI. CDR3 length: 17 amino acids. The CDR3 DNA follows: TGTGCCAGCAGTTCGGACAGGGCCGCCAATGGCAATCAGCCCCAGCATTTT. This encodes CASSSDRAANGNQPQHF. Drawing the rest from reference TRBV2 and TRBJ1-5, the complete variable domain is EPEVTQTPSHQVTQMGQEVILRCVPISNHLYFYWYRQILGQKVEFLVSFYNNEISEKSEIFDDQFSVERPDGSNFTLKIRSTKLEDSAMYFCASSSDRAANGNQPQHFGDGTRLSIL.

The rearrangement joins TRBV7-6 to TRBJ1-1, with D perhaps TRBD1 (5 bases). The V end was cut by 2 bases, the J end by 5 bases, with 18 bases between. The CDR3 runs 16 residues. Germline loops: CDR1 SGHVS, CDR2 FNYEAQ. For the CDR3, the DNA is TGTGCCAGCAGCTTAAGCCCTCAAGTCGGGGGGACTGAAGCTTTCTTT. Residues: CASSLSPQVGGTEAFF.

The rearrangement links TRBV12-5 to TRBJ2-5, with D possibly being TRBD2 (6 bases). This CDR3 is built from 15 residues. The V gene's germline CDR1 is LGHNT and CDR2 FRNRAP. V dropped 5 bases and J dropped 4 bases, with 17 bases sitting between them. CDR3 in DNA: TGTGCTAGTGGTGTAGGCGGGACGGCTGGAGAGACCCAGTACTTC. Its translation is CASGVGGTAGETQYF.

The genes are TRBV6-4 and TRBJ2-2; 11 bases match TRBD2. Germline V gene data show CDR1 as MRHNA and CDR2 as SNTAGT. The V and J ends lost 2 bases and 4 bases, in that order; junction bases with no gene match: 9. This CDR3 has 18 amino acids. The CDR3 loop is CASSDIPTSGVVTGELFF. CDR3 DNA sequence: TGTGCCAGCAGTGACATCCCGACTAGCGGGGTCGTCACCGGGGAGCTGTTTTTT.

The chain carries TRBV9 and TRBJ2-5, with D possibly being TRBD2 (6 bases). V gave up 0 bases and J gave up 5 bases, with 11 bases separating them. CDR3 length equals 14 residues. Germline V gives CDR1 SGDLS, CDR2 YYNGEE. This CDR3 is CASSVAPGRETQYF. CDR3 bases: TGTGCCAGCAGCGTAGCCCCAGGGAGGGAGACCCAGTACTTC.

This rearrangement joins TRBV20-1 to TRBJ1-1; no definite D call. V gave up 6 bases and J gave up 1 base, with 6 bases separating them. The V gene's germline CDR1 is DFQATT and CDR2 SNEGSKA (reference sequence). The CDR3 loop spans 11 amino acids. CDR3 protein: CSAAGNTEAFF. CDR3 bases: TGCAGTGCGGCAGGGAACACTGAAGCTTTCTTT.

The chain carries TRBV28 and TRBJ1-2; 8 bases fit TRBD1. This CDR3 is 13 amino acids long. With 3 bases clipped from V and 6 bases from J, the junction kept 3 bases outside the gene matches. Germline V gene data show CDR1 as MDHEN and CDR2 as SYDVKM. CDR3 protein: CASSFRGRHGYTF. The CDR3 DNA is TGTGCCAGCAGTTTCAGGGGGCGGCATGGCTACACCTTC.

V and J are TRBV7-6 and TRBJ1-5; D not certain. The CDR3 is 12 amino acids. Trimming took 5 bases from V and 4 from J, leaving 6 bases between them. Germline V CDR1 and CDR2: SGHVS, FNYEAQ. This chain's CDR3 is CASSGLNQPQHF. The DNA for the CDR3 is TGTGCCAGCAGCGGACTTAATCAGCCCCAGCATTTT.

This chain uses TRBV10-3 with TRBJ1-5; perhaps TRBD1 as D (5 bases). Looked up from germline, CDR1 is ENHRY and CDR2 is SYGVKD. Trimming removed 6 bases at V and 1 base at J, with 7 bases between. This CDR3 is built from 13 residues. CDR3 sequence reads: CAISPGSNQPQHF. The CDR3 coding sequence is TGTGCCATCAGCCCAGGGAGCAATCAGCCCCAGCATTTT.

The rearrangement links TRBV7-9 to TRBJ1-2, with TRBD1 matching over 7 bases. This CDR3 region has 12 residues. Per the germline V gene, CDR1 is SEHNR and CDR2 is FQNEAQ (reference sequence). The V gene end was trimmed by 5 bases and the J gene end by 7 bases; junction bases not matched to a gene: 4. This CDR3 is CASSDREFGYTF. The CDR3 nucleotides are TGTGCCAGCAGCGACAGGGAATTTGGCTACACCTTC.

The chain couples TRBV5-1 to TRBJ1-1, with no clear D. Germline lookup yields CDR1 SGHRS and CDR2 YFSETQ. V lost 1 base to trimming and J lost 0 bases, with 7 bases between them. CDR3 size: 14 residues. The chain's CDR3 is CASSLTAMNTEAFF. The CDR3 coding sequence is TGCGCCAGCAGCTTGACAGCCATGAACACTGAAGCTTTCTTT.

This chain uses TRBV7-9 with TRBJ1-6, with TRBD1 matching over 7 bases. The J segment lost 7 bases and the V segment lost 7 bases, leaving 7 bases of the junction unmatched. Germline V gene data show CDR1 as SEHNR and CDR2 as FQNEAQ (reference sequence). The CDR3 is made up of 14 amino acids. The CDR3 coding sequence is TGTGCCAGCACTAGGGACAGTCGAAATTCACCCCTCCACTTT. Translating it yields CASTRDSRNSPLHF.

The rearrangement uses TRBV7-9 and TRBJ1-5; D is perhaps TRBD1 (6 bases). This CDR3 comprises 14 residues. Germline V CDR1 and CDR2: SEHNR, FQNEAQ (reference sequence). Trimming stripped 8 bases from V and 2 bases from J, with 13 bases between. The CDR3 loop reads CASSQGSGNQPQHF. The CDR3 coding sequence is TGTGCCAGCTCCCAGGGGTCTGGCAATCAGCCCCAGCATTTT. Full variable domain (missing parts from reference TRBV7-9 and TRBJ1-5): DTGVSQNPRHKITKRGQNVTFRCDPISEHNRLYWYRQTLGQGPEFLTYFQNEAQLEKSRLLSDRFSAERPKGSFSTLEIQRTEQGDSAMYLCASSQGSGNQPQHFGDGTRLSIL.

This chain joins TRBV9 and TRBJ1-1, with 7 bases identical to TRBD1. The CDR3 has 16 amino acids. Trimming cost V 3 bases and J 0 bases; bases outside gene matches: 8. CDR1 is SGDLS, CDR2 YYNGEE, per germline. The CDR3 coding sequence is TGTGCCAGCAGCGGGAGACAGGGCTTCATGAACACTGAAGCTTTCTTT. Translation: CASSGRQGFMNTEAFF.

This chain joins TRBV12-5 and TRBJ1-6; 7 bases are shared with TRBD1. The CDR3 contains 19 residues. Germline CDR1 is LGHNT and CDR2 is FRNRAP. V shed 5 bases and J 0 bases; nucleotides not matched to a gene: 13. The DNA for the CDR3 is TGTGCTAGTGGTCACCTCAACAGGGGATCGCCCTCCTATAATTCACCCCTCCACTTT. Translation gives CASGHLNRGSPSYNSPLHF.

With regard to this clone: The sample has other DNA sequences that encode this CDR3 too. V is TRBV5-1 and J is TRBJ2-5; D might be TRBD1 (6 bases). CDR1 is SGHRS, CDR2 YFSETQ, per germline. This CDR3 is 13 amino acids long. V was trimmed by 5 bases and J by 4 bases, leaving 12 bases between them. The CDR3 coding sequence is TGCGCCAGCAGTAGACAGGAGGCAGAGACCCAGTACTTC. It is translated as CASSRQEAETQYF.

As regards this clone: The same CDR3 arises from other DNA sequences in this sample as well. The gene calls are TRBV6-5 and TRBJ1-1; no reliable D call. CDR3 length: 11 amino acids. The V gene lost 6 bases and the J gene lost 6 bases, with 8 bases spanning the gap. The V gene's germline CDR1 is MNHEY and CDR2 SVGAGI. In nucleotides, the CDR3 is TGTGCCAGCAGGGGCGGGGCTGAAGCTTTCTTT. Translation: CASRGGAEAFF.

V gene TRBV29-1 combines with J gene TRBJ2-7; D uncertain. Germline V CDR1 and CDR2: SQVTM, ANQGSEA. This CDR3 comprises 13 residues. V was pared by 4 bases and J by 0 bases, with 10 bases between. In DNA form, the CDR3 reads TGCAGCGTTGTTGGCGGAAGCTCCTACGAGCAGTACTTC. This encodes CSVVGGSSYEQYF.

This chain links TRBV19 with TRBJ2-7; tentatively, D is TRBD1 (6 bases). Germline CDR1 and CDR2: LNHDA and SQIVND (reference sequence). The CDR3 sequence is 14 residues long. V was pared by 5 bases and J by 1 base, with 12 bases between. Here the CDR3 DNA reads TGTGCCAGTAGTGGGACAAGTTCGTCCTACGAGCAGTACTTC. Translating gives CASSGTSSSYEQYF. The full variable domain, in which reference TRBV19 and TRBJ2-7 provide the parts outside the CDR3, is DGGITQSPKYLFRKEGQNVTLSCEQNLNHDAMYWYRQDPGQGLRLIYYSQIVNDFQKGDIAEGYSVSREKKESFPLTVTSAQKNPTAFYLCASSGTSSSYEQYFGPGTRLTVT.

This sequence joins TRBV7-6 and TRBJ1-1; D is unresolved. The V gene lost 4 bases and the J gene lost 0 bases, with 9 bases spanning the gap. The CDR3 contains 14 residues. The V gene's germline CDR1 is SGHVS and CDR2 FNYEAQ. CDR3 sequence reads: CASSSLELNTEAFF. CDR3 in DNA: TGTGCCAGCAGCTCCCTGGAGCTGAACACTGAAGCTTTCTTT.

This chain connects TRBV6-9 to TRBJ2-2, with 9 nucleotides matching TRBD1. Germline values: CDR1 MNHGY, CDR2 SVAAGI. V shed 6 bases, J shed 7 bases, and the junction held 6 bases outside the gene matches. The CDR3 covers 14 residues. This chain's CDR3 is CASSSTGGDGELFF. The CDR3 DNA is TGTGCCAGCAGCTCAACAGGGGGCGACGGGGAGCTGTTTTTT.